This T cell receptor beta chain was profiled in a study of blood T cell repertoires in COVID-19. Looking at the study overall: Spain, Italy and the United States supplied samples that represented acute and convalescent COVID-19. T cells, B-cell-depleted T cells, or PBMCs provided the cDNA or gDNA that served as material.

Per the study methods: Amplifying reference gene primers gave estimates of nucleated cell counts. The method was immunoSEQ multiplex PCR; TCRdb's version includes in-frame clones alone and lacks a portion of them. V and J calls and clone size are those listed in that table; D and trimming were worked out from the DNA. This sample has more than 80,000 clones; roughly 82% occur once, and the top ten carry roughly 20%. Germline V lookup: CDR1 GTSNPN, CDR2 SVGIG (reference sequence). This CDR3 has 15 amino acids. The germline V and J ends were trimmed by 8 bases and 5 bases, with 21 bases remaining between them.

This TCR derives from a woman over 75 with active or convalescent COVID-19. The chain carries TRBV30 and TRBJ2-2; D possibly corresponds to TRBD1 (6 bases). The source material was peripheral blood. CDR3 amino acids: CATSAPGQTTGELFF. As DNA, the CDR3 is TGTGCCACCTCAGCCCCGGGACAAACAACCGGGGAGCTGTTTTTT.